This entry features one TCR beta chain sequence. Its antigen is not identified. The sample is drawn from a study of T cells in narcolepsy. Notes on the study in general: Blood of same and different patients, but not healthy controls, reportedly held recurring autoreactive clonotypes. Autoreactive clone sequences were missing from some blood memory CD4+ repertoires. Comparing one patient's CSF and blood CD4+ clonotypes highlighted HCRT- and TRIB2-specific autoreactive clonotypes.

The method was immunoSEQ multiplex PCR; TCRdb's version includes in-frame clones alone and lacks a portion of them. The table records tens of thousands of clones, 82% of them present only once. This CDR3 comprises 15 residues. The germline gives CDR1 PRHDT, CDR2 FYEKMQ (reference sequence). The V end was cut by 0 bases, the J end by 7 bases, with 10 bases between. The sample taken for sequencing was CD45RA- memory CD4+ T cells from PBMCs. The origin of this receptor is a human donor with narcolepsy. The J gene is TRBJ1-6, the V gene TRBV13, with no clear D. The CDR3 DNA reads TGTGCCAGCAGCTTAGGCCCTGAAGGGAATTCACCCCTCCACTTT. Translation gives CASSLGPEGNSPLHF.